The sequence of this TCR beta chain was determined in a study of OX40 agonist ivuxolimab in advanced cancers. This clone has a handful of counts. TCRdb's table, derived via immunoSEQ multiplex PCR, lists solely in-frame clones and lacks some. Found here are tens of thousands of clones, 70% to 90% of them singletons; the top ten hold 1.5% to 2.5%. CDR3 length equals 15 residues. Germline V gene data show CDR1 as SQVTM and CDR2 as ANQGSEA. Trimming removed 0 bases at V and 8 bases at J, with 19 bases between. This sequence originates from an adult with an advanced solid tumor such as melanoma, head and neck, liver or kidney cancer. The genes are TRBV29-1 and TRBJ1-1, with D perhaps TRBD1 (6 bases). Sequencing used CD4+ or CD8+ T cells sorted from blood, obtained in a trial of the OX40 agonist ivuxolimab. DNA of the CDR3: TGCAGCGTTGAAGATAGTGAAGACAGGCCGTTCGAAGCTTTCTTT. This codes for CSVEDSEDRPFEAFF.